The rows below give T cell receptor beta chains drawn from one sample of a study of PD-L1 blockade in urothelial cancer. Some clones are missing from TCRdb's copy, which holds only in-frame ones; the method was immunoSEQ multiplex PCR. The sample carries about 38,000 clones, around 82% recorded once. Sequencing used PBMCs, obtained around atezolizumab (anti-PD-L1) treatment. Every receptor here comes from a man aged 55-75 years with urothelial cancer. The CDR3 runs from the conserved cysteine through the conserved F or W. A D gene is named only where the DNA matches it firmly. Clone size is given for some rows only: seen once, a few or many times, or a class if the clone is expanded.

d_call j_call clone_size v_call cdr3_aa cdr3_nt
- TRBJ1-5 - TRBV28 CASSFILRNQPQHF TGTGCCAGCAGTTTCATTCTTCGGAATCAGCCCCAGCATTTT
TRBD2 TRBJ2-5 - TRBV6-5 CASSYRGVGETQYF TGTGCCAGCAGTTACCGGGGGGTGGGGGAGACCCAGTACTTC
- TRBJ1-2 - TRBV19 CASRPRTENYGYTF TGTGCCAGTAGACCGAGGACAGAGAACTATGGCTACACCTTC
TRBD2 TRBJ2-7 - TRBV11-2 CASSLLAGGGDEQYF TGTGCCAGCAGCTTACTAGCGGGAGGGGGGGACGAGCAGTACTTC
TRBD1 TRBJ2-7 once TRBV6-6 CASSFGQARYEQYF TGTGCCAGCAGTTTTGGACAGGCTCGCTACGAGCAGTACTTC
- TRBJ2-5 - TRBV5-1 CASSLDGQGKETQYF TGCGCCAGCAGCTTGGATGGGCAGGGCAAAGAGACCCAGTACTTC
TRBD1 TRBJ2-5 - TRBV5-1 CASSLGTGDQETQYF TGCGCCAGCAGCTTAGGGACAGGGGACCAAGAGACCCAGTACTTC
- TRBJ2-6 - TRBV6-6 CASSLGDSGANVLTF TGTGCCAGCAGCCTCGGTGACTCTGGGGCCAACGTCCTGACTTTC
TRBD2 TRBJ2-3 - TRBV30 CAWSVGLAEYTDTQYF TGTGCCTGGAGTGTAGGTCTAGCGGAGTACACAGATACGCAGTATTTT
- TRBJ2-1 - TRBV6-4 CASSEQGEGDEQFF TGTGCCAGCAGTGAACAGGGCGAGGGAGATGAGCAGTTCTTC
TRBD1 TRBJ2-7 - TRBV2 CASLPGQGYEQYF TGTGCCAGCCTTCCGGGACAGGGGTACGAGCAGTACTTC
- TRBJ2-1 - TRBV6-1 CASSATRTVNEQFF TGTGCCAGCAGTGCCACCAGGACAGTGAATGAGCAGTTCTTC
- TRBJ1-1 - TRBV18 CASSPGSPEAFF TGTGCCAGCTCACCAGGGAGCCCTGAAGCTTTCTTT